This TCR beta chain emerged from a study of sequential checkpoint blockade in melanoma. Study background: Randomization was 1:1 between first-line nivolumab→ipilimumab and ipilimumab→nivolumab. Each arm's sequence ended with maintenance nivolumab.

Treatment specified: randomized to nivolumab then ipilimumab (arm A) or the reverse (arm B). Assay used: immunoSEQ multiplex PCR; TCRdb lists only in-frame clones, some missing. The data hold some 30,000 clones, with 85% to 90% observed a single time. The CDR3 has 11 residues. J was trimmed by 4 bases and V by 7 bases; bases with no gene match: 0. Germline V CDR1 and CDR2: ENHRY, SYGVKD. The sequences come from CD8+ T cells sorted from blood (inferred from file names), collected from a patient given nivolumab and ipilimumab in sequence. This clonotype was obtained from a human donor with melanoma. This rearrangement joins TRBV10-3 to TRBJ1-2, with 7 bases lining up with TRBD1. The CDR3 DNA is TGTGCCATCACAGGGGGCTATGGCTACACCTTC. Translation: CAITGGYGYTF.